This TCR beta chain is from a study of blood T cell repertoires in COVID-19. Overall study context: PBMCs, B-cell-depleted T cells, or T cells provided the cDNA or gDNA that made up the material.

Generated by immunoSEQ multiplex PCR, the TCRdb table keeps only in-frame clones and is missing some. The profile covers about 42,000 clones, with 80% to 90% appearing a single time and more than 5% taken by the ten largest. The CDR3 is made up of 16 amino acids. Germline V CDR1 and CDR2: SGDLS, YYNGEE. Trimming removed 0 bases from V and 5 bases from J; junction bases left unmatched: 7. The J gene is TRBJ2-5, the V gene TRBV9; 10 nucleotides agree with TRBD1. The material sequenced was peripheral blood. The receptor was derived from a human donor in a cohort sampled during active COVID-19. This chain's CDR3 is CASSVEDRGGAETQYF. For the CDR3, the DNA is TGTGCCAGCAGCGTAGAGGACAGGGGGGGGGCTGAGACCCAGTACTTC.